Listed here are 26 T cell receptor beta chains from one sample, sequenced in a study of vaccination effects on CD4 cells after COVID-19 (dated by TCRdb to between 2021 and 2024). The protocol used for the library was the immunoSEQ multiplex PCR assay. This is the immuneACCESS table as TCRdb keeps it, with only in-frame sequences that have V and J called. A part of the clones is gone; compared with another copy, unresolved V genes explain less than half, and the rest is unexplained. In all, the sample holds 30,000 to 40,000 clones, and approximately 82% of those were seen once. Less than 2% of the sample is held by the ten biggest clonotypes. Their cognate antigens are unknown. In the ViraFEST assay, PBMC were stimulated with viral peptide pools, and TCR sequencing was then used to find antigen-specific CD4+ T cell clonotypes based on their expansion. After more than nine days of culture, CD4+ T cells were isolated with the EasySep CD4+ T cell isolation kit. Participants received two doses of either the BNT162b2 or the mRNA-1273 mRNA SARS-CoV-2 vaccine.

The specimen was CD4+ T cells from PBMCs cultured with HCoV-NL63 spike peptides, collected after COVID-19 vaccination. The cell subset or site label here, explained by the study, means: HCoV-NL63 spike overlapping peptide pool stimulation. These receptors all come from a human donor who received a COVID-19 vaccine. Some clones in this sample may be carry-over from other donors' samples.

The CDR3 region is CASSSRGEGQYF. In DNA, the CDR3 is TGCGCCAGCAGCTCTCGTGGGGAAGGGCAGTATTTT. This chain uses TRBV4-1 with TRBJ2-3; D gene uncertain. The CDR3 contains 12 residues. The germline V gene has CDR1 MGHRA and CDR2 YSYEKL. V lost 5 bases to trimming and J lost 11 bases, with 14 bases between them.

The DNA of the CDR3 is TGTGCCAGCAGCCACCCCGGGACATCTAATGAAAAACTGTTTTTT. It specifies CASSHPGTSNEKLFF. This rearrangement joins TRBV14 to TRBJ1-4; perhaps TRBD1 as D (6 bases). Germline V gives CDR1 SGHDN, CDR2 FVKESK. The CDR3 sequence is 15 residues long. V gave up 3 bases and J gave up 3 bases, with 11 bases separating them.

The chain is built from TRBV28 and TRBJ2-5; 8 bases line up with TRBD1. There are 13 residues in the CDR3. CDR1 and CDR2 from the germline V gene are MDHEN and SYDVKM. Trimming at V came to 2 bases and at J to 5 bases, leaving 1 base not matched to a gene. CDR3 nucleotides: TGTGCCAGCAGTTTAAGGACAGGGGAGACCCAGTACTTC. Amino acids: CASSLRTGETQYF.

The chain has TRBV19 and TRBJ1-5; no definite D call. The CDR3 spans 15 residues. Trimming removed 9 bases from V and 0 bases from J, with 15 bases in between. Germline V gives CDR1 LNHDA, CDR2 SQIVND (reference sequence). Here the CDR3 reads CASSPVGLSNQPQHF. In nucleotides, the CDR3 is TGTGCCAGCTCTCCCGTTGGGCTTAGCAATCAGCCCCAGCATTTT.

The chain carries TRBV11-2 and TRBJ2-3, with TRBD2 matching 12 bases. The CDR3 runs 17 residues. The germline V gene has CDR1 SGHAT and CDR2 FQNNGV. V was clipped by 4 bases and J by 1 base; unmatched bases: 6. CDR3 bases: TGTGCCAGCAGCTCGAGACTAGCGGGGGATCGCACAGATACGCAGTATTTT. This sequence encodes CASSSRLAGDRTDTQYF.

This clone turned up a few times. The chain has TRBV5-4 and TRBJ2-2; D may be TRBD2 (5 bases). The V and J ends lost 1 base and 2 bases respectively, with 6 bases between them. This CDR3 contains 14 residues. Germline CDR1 is SGHNT and CDR2 is YYREEE (reference sequence). The DNA of the CDR3 is TGTGCCAGCAGCTTGCGGGGTAACACCGGGGAGCTGTTTTTT. Encoded protein: CASSLRGNTGELFF.

V usage is TRBV15 and J usage is TRBJ2-7, with a possible D match to TRBD1 (5 bases). The germline V and J ends were trimmed by 4 bases and 2 bases, with 15 bases remaining between them. The CDR3 runs to 15 residues. The germline V gene encodes CDR1 LNHNV and CDR2 YYDKDF (reference sequence). As DNA, the CDR3 is TGTGCCACCAGCAAAGCTCTCCAGGGAACCTACGAGCAGTACGTC. This gives the protein CATSKALQGTYEQYV.

The chain uses TRBV14 and TRBJ2-5; TRBD2 is a possible D gene (6 bases). The germline V gene has CDR1 SGHDN and CDR2 FVKESK. The CDR3 totals 13 residues. Trimming left V 6 bases short and J 2 bases short, with 10 bases between. CDR3 amino acids: CASSPGLQETQYF. CDR3 nucleotides: TGTGCCAGCAGTCCAGGACTACAAGAGACCCAGTACTTC.

The chain is built from TRBV6-6 and TRBJ1-3; maybe TRBD1 (5 bases). This CDR3 region has 15 residues. Per germline, CDR1 MNHNY and CDR2 SVGAGI (reference sequence). Trimming removed 7 bases at V and 0 bases at J, with 13 bases between. CDR3 nucleotides: TGTGCCAGCATTTCGGGGGTCTCCTCTGGAAACACCATATATTTT. Translation gives CASISGVSSGNTIYF.

The chain joins TRBV12-3 or TRBV12-4 to TRBJ1-1; no reliable D call. V lost 6 bases, J lost 0 bases, and 8 bases lay in between. CDR3 length: 13 residues. In DNA, the CDR3 is TGTGCCAGCAGGGACGGGATGAACACTGAAGCTTTCTTT. Encoded protein: CASRDGMNTEAFF.

The chain combines TRBV6-5 with TRBJ2-7; D unclear. Trimming removed 2 bases at V and 6 bases at J, with 17 bases between. The length of the CDR3 is 15 residues. Germline V gene lookup returns CDR1 MNHEY and CDR2 SVGAGI. CDR3 sequence reads: CASSYLSSILSEQYV. Written as DNA, the CDR3 is TGTGCCAGCAGTTACCTGTCTAGTATCCTTTCCGAGCAGTACGTC.

The table lists this clone with a count of one. The chain employs TRBV6-1 and TRBJ1-6; perhaps TRBD1 as D (5 bases). V dropped 1 base and J dropped 10 bases, with 11 bases sitting between them. There are 14 residues in the CDR3. The germline V gene has CDR1 MNHNS and CDR2 SASEGT. CDR3 coding DNA: TGTGCCAGCAGTGAAGGATGGGCAGGGTCACCCCTCCACTTT. It specifies CASSEGWAGSPLHF.

The chain joins TRBV5-1 to TRBJ2-2; TRBD1 aligns across 8 bases. The germline V gene encodes CDR1 SGHRS and CDR2 YFSETQ. CDR3 length: 15 residues. Unmatched junction bases numbered 6, after V lost 1 base and J lost 7 bases. The CDR3, as DNA: TGCGCCAGCAGCTTGAGTTGGACAGGGAACGGGGAGCTGTTTTTT. Protein product: CASSLSWTGNGELFF. Supplemented by reference TRBV5-1 and TRBJ2-2, the full variable domain reads KAGVTQTPRYLIKTRGQQVTLSCSPISGHRSVSWYQQTPGQGLQFLFEYFSETQRNKGNFPGRFSGRQFSNSRSEMNVSTLELGDSALYLCASSLSWTGNGELFFGEGSRLTVL.

V and J are TRBV6-5 and TRBJ1-5; D might be TRBD1 (5 bases). Trimming removed 2 bases from V and 3 bases from J, with 11 bases in between. Germline lookup yields CDR1 MNHEY and CDR2 SVGAGI. CDR3 length: 15 amino acids. The CDR3 spells CASSYTRDSNQPQHF. The CDR3 DNA reads TGTGCCAGCAGTTACACGAGGGACTCCAATCAGCCCCAGCATTTT.

This chain links TRBV5-8 with TRBJ2-3; weak D call: TRBD2 (6 bases). CDR3 length: 17 residues. V lost 7 bases to trimming and J lost 1 base, with 22 bases between them. The germline gives CDR1 SGHTS, CDR2 YDEGEE. CDR3 loop: CASPASPLGGGTDTQYF. CDR3 coding DNA: TGTGCCAGCCCAGCTTCACCGTTAGGCGGGGGCACAGATACGCAGTATTTT. The full variable domain, its missing parts supplied by reference TRBV5-8 and TRBJ2-3, is EAGVTQSPTHLIKTRGQQATLRCSPISGHTSVYWYQQALGLGLQFLLWYDEGEERNRGNFPPRFSGRQFPNYSSELNVNALELEDSALYLCASPASPLGGGTDTQYFGPGTRLTVL.

This clone was seen more than once but under ten times. This chain joins TRBV2 and TRBJ2-3, with 7 positions matching TRBD1. J gave up 3 bases and V 6 bases, and 9 bases lay outside the gene matches. The CDR3 totals 15 residues. Per the germline V gene, CDR1 is SNHLY and CDR2 is FYNNEI. Written as DNA, the CDR3 is TGTGCCAGCAGAGACCGACAGGGTCGGACAGATACGCAGTATTTT. As protein: CASRDRQGRTDTQYF.

Details on this clone: A read error may produce the germline difference seen at one junction end. V and J are TRBV13 and TRBJ1-2; 9 bases are a match to TRBD1. Germline V gives CDR1 PRHDT, CDR2 FYEKMQ (reference sequence). The CDR3 spans 15 residues. CDR3 in amino acids: CVSKSTGGRIYGYTF. CDR3 sequence (DNA): TGTGTCAGCAAAAGCACAGGGGGCCGGATCTATGGCTACACCTTC.

V gene TRBV6-1 combines with J gene TRBJ1-2; no reliable D call. Per the germline V gene, CDR1 is MNHNS and CDR2 is SASEGT. Trimming removed 2 bases from V and 2 bases from J, with 6 bases in between. This CDR3 has 13 amino acids. The CDR3 region is CASSENQNYGYTF. CDR3 DNA sequence: TGTGCCAGCAGTGAAAACCAGAACTATGGCTACACCTTC.

The table lists this clone with a count of one. The gene calls are TRBV6-5 and TRBJ2-2; 10 nucleotides align to TRBD2. Germline assignment: CDR1 MNHEY and CDR2 SVGAGI. CDR3 length equals 14 residues. V lost 4 bases to trimming and J lost 5 bases; unmatched junction nucleotides: 1. CDR3 residues: CASSLAGGTGELFF. The CDR3 DNA sequence: TGTGCCAGCAGTTTAGCGGGGGGTACCGGGGAGCTGTTTTTT.

The J gene is TRBJ2-5, the V gene TRBV30; D is undetermined. The V end was cut by 3 bases, the J end by 0 bases, with 11 bases between. The CDR3 has 14 residues. Germline loops: CDR1 GTSNPN, CDR2 SVGIG (reference sequence). The CDR3 bases are TGTGCCTGGAGCTACCGACTGTACCAAGAGACCCAGTACTTC. Translated: CAWSYRLYQETQYF.

The chain carries TRBV6-5 and TRBJ2-7; no reliable D call. This CDR3 is 13 amino acids long. V was clipped by 8 bases and J by 2 bases, with 13 bases between them. The germline V gene encodes CDR1 MNHEY and CDR2 SVGAGI. The CDR3 region has the DNA TGTGCCAGCTGTATTAGCCTCACCTACGAGCAGTACGTC. Its translation: CASCISLTYEQYV.

The chain is built from TRBV6-5 and TRBJ2-7; 8 bases fit TRBD1. Unmatched junction bases numbered 8, after V lost 6 bases and J lost 7 bases. This CDR3 comprises 13 residues. Per the germline V gene, CDR1 is MNHEY and CDR2 is SVGAGI. The CDR3 nucleotides read TGTGCCAGCAGGCGACAGGGGATTGGTGAGCAGTACGTC. This gives the protein CASRRQGIGEQYV.

The chain combines TRBV6-1 with TRBJ1-2, with 10 bases that match TRBD1. CDR1 and CDR2 from the germline V gene are MNHNS and SASEGT. CDR3 size: 15 residues. With 3 bases clipped from V and 6 bases from J, the junction kept 7 bases outside the gene matches. CDR3 amino acids: CASSDPTGGRDGYTF. For the CDR3, the DNA is TGTGCCAGCAGTGACCCGACAGGGGGCAGGGATGGCTACACCTTC.

The rearrangement joins TRBV27 to TRBJ1-3, with 7 bases lining up with TRBD1. V was pared by 10 bases and J by 3 bases, with 9 bases of the junction left unmatched. This CDR3 has 14 amino acids. Looked up from germline, CDR1 is MNHEY and CDR2 is SMNVEV (reference sequence). The chain's CDR3 is CATLPQGFGNTIYF. The CDR3 DNA is TGTGCCACCCTTCCACAGGGGTTTGGAAACACCATATATTTT.

This clone has only a few counts. The chain carries TRBV24-1 and TRBJ2-7, with TRBD2 matching over 9 bases. There are 18 residues in the CDR3. Germline CDR1 reads KGHDR; CDR2 reads SFDVKD. Trimming removed 0 bases from V and 1 base from J; junction bases left unmatched: 9. The CDR3: CATSDLVAGGLGSYEQYV. The DNA of the CDR3 is TGTGCCACCAGTGATTTGGTTGCGGGGGGGCTCGGGTCCTACGAGCAGTACGTC.

The chain recombines TRBV27 with TRBJ2-5, with TRBD2 matching over 9 bases. This CDR3 has 15 residues. The V segment lost 7 bases and the J segment 4 bases; nucleotides outside the gene matches: 10. Germline CDR1 is MNHEY and CDR2 is SMNVEV (reference sequence). The CDR3 sequence is CASKWRGGGGETQYF. In DNA, the CDR3 is TGTGCCAGCAAGTGGCGGGGGGGCGGTGGAGAGACCCAGTACTTC.